The next 17 T cell receptor beta chains were all read from a single sample in a study of response to subunit inactivated influenza vaccine (dated by TCRdb to 2017 to 2018). Libraries were constructed by RT-PCR. Sequenced using an Illumina HiSeq 2500. TCRdb itself trimmed the public reads at Q25 with fastp, ran MiXCR and retained productive beta chains. Entries are consolidated by CDR3 protein sequence, retaining the most common genes and DNA. The sample profile shows approximately 500,000 distinct CDR3 sequences; roughly 23% of them were found once. The ten most abundant clones make up 2.5% to 3% of the sample. These data also formed part of another study, on T cells expressing NK-cell markers. That second report states: TCR beta cDNA libraries were prepared using 5'RACE template switching, which introduced a universal primer site and unique molecular identifiers.

The specimen was CD4+ T cells sorted from PBMCs, collected 11 to 12 days after vaccination. Receptors were obtained from a man in his fifties who received an inactivated influenza vaccine. Donor details come from another sample of the same person, matched by shared clones.

The V gene is TRBV5-4, the J gene TRBJ1-4, with D tentatively TRBD1 (6 bases). Trimming pared 4 bases from V and 7 bases from J, leaving 20 bases between. Germline-derived CDR1 and CDR2 are SGHNT and YYREEE (reference sequence). There are 16 residues in the CDR3. As DNA, the CDR3 is TGTGCCAGCAGCCTCGGGGGGGGGGCGCCGCGTGAAAAACTGTTTTTT. It encodes CASSLGGGAPREKLFF.

This chain joins TRBV29-1 and TRBJ2-5; no firm D call. V was pared by 7 bases and J by 5 bases, with 11 bases between. The CDR3 runs 11 residues. Germline loops: CDR1 SQVTM, CDR2 ANQGSEA. DNA of the CDR3: TGCAGCGGAGGACGAGAGGAGACCCAGTACTTC. This translates into CSGGREETQYF.

This clonotype was observed at least ten times. The chain recombines TRBV7-8 with TRBJ2-7; tentatively, D is TRBD2 (7 bases). This CDR3 region has 15 residues. V gave up 3 bases and J gave up 5 bases, with 17 bases separating them. Germline assignment: CDR1 SGHVS and CDR2 FQNEAQ. Here the CDR3 reads CASSFRGGGADEQYF. The CDR3 DNA sequence: TGTGCCAGCAGCTTCCGGGGAGGGGGTGCGGACGAGCAGTACTTC.

V and J are TRBV6-5 and TRBJ2-1; D gene uncertain. V lost 0 bases, J lost 8 bases, and 23 bases lay in between. The CDR3 consists of 18 residues. Germline V gene lookup returns CDR1 MNHEY and CDR2 SVGAGI. CDR3 sequence reads: CASSYSKWAPPPSDEQFF. The CDR3 DNA is TGTGCCAGCAGTTACTCGAAGTGGGCTCCCCCTCCCTCCGATGAGCAGTTCTTC.

This clonotype was observed many times. This chain uses TRBV12-3 or TRBV12-4 with TRBJ2-2, with D perhaps being TRBD1 or TRBD2 (5 bases each). There are 12 residues in the CDR3. The V gene lost 3 bases and the J gene lost 7 bases, with 6 bases spanning the gap. For the CDR3, the DNA is TGTGCCAGCAGTTTTGGGGGCGGGGAGCTGTTTTTT. Translating it yields CASSFGGGELFF.

This clonotype was seen more than once but under ten times. This chain uses TRBV6-5 with TRBJ2-5; TRBD1 agrees at 7 bases. With V trimmed by 5 bases and J by 5 bases, 11 bases remained unmatched. CDR1 is MNHEY and CDR2 is SVGAGI in the germline V gene. This CDR3 contains 15 residues. The chain's CDR3 is CASSHGATGMETQYF. The CDR3, as DNA: TGTGCCAGCAGTCACGGGGCGACAGGGATGGAGACCCAGTACTTC.

This clonotype was recorded at least ten times. This chain joins TRBV5-1 and TRBJ1-2, with D unclear. V lost 0 bases to trimming and J lost 4 bases, with 10 bases between them. The CDR3 runs to 14 residues. The germline V gene encodes CDR1 SGHRS and CDR2 YFSETQ. CDR3 amino acids: CASSLVGMAYGYTF. CDR3 in DNA: TGCGCCAGCAGCTTGGTGGGGATGGCCTATGGCTACACCTTC.

The rearrangement joins TRBV6-2 or TRBV6-3 to TRBJ2-3, with unresolved D. V shed 0 bases and J shed 6 bases, with 7 bases lying between them. Per germline, CDR1 MNHEY and CDR2 SVGEGT. CDR3 length equals 13 residues. As DNA, the CDR3 is TGTGCCAGCAGTTACTCTCTGGTGGATACGCAGTATTTT. This sequence encodes CASSYSLVDTQYF.

V gene TRBV18 combines with J gene TRBJ2-7, with 9 bases that match TRBD2. CDR1 and CDR2 from the germline V gene are KGHSH and LQKENI. This CDR3 region has 13 residues. V lost 7 bases and J lost 2; bases outside the gene matches: 3. CDR3 residues: CASLAGVTYEQYF. CDR3 nucleotides: TGTGCCAGCTTAGCGGGGGTTACCTACGAGCAGTACTTC.

This clonotype has a handful of counts. The rearrangement links TRBV7-2 to TRBJ2-2, with 12 positions matching TRBD1. CDR3 size: 16 residues. Germline V gene data show CDR1 as SGHTA and CDR2 as FQGNSA. J gave up 7 bases and V 3 bases, and 6 bases lay outside the gene matches. The CDR3 region has the DNA TGTGCCAGCAGCTTGCGGGACAGGGGGCTCGGCGGGGAGCTGTTTTTT. Translated, it gives CASSLRDRGLGGELFF.

The chain couples TRBV2 to TRBJ2-7; D is ambiguous. V lost 5 bases and J lost 7, with 12 bases in between. This CDR3 has 12 residues. In germline, CDR1 is SNHLY, CDR2 FYNNEI. This CDR3 reads CASSLDLQEQYF. The CDR3 DNA reads TGTGCCAGCAGTCTGGACCTCCAGGAGCAGTACTTC.

The CDR3 region has the DNA TGCAGTGCTAGGGGCCAGGGGGGGAAACAGCCCCAGCATTTT. This codes for CSARGQGGKQPQHF. The chain couples TRBV20-1 to TRBJ1-5; 7 positions agree with TRBD1. The germline gives CDR1 DFQATT, CDR2 SNEGSKA (reference sequence). The CDR3 has 14 residues. The junction had 9 bases not matched to a gene; V was cut back by 3 bases and J by 7 bases.

The chain uses TRBV29-1 and TRBJ2-3; weak D call: TRBD1 (6 bases). This CDR3 has 13 amino acids. The germline V and J ends were trimmed by 6 bases and 15 bases, with 25 bases remaining between them. Germline CDR1 and CDR2: SQVTM and ANQGSEA. CDR3 DNA sequence: TGCAGCGTGGATACTAGAAGGGGGAAAGGATTCTATTTT. It codes for CSVDTRRGKGFYF.

CDR3 in DNA: TGTGCCAGCAGCCCGCAGGCCATGGGCGGCTCCTACGAGCAGTACTTC. Amino acids: CASSPQAMGGSYEQYF. V usage is TRBV7-8 and J usage is TRBJ2-7; D not resolved. This CDR3 has 16 residues. With 5 bases removed from V and 0 bases from J, the gap between germline ends came to 17 bases. Germline loops: CDR1 SGHVS, CDR2 FQNEAQ. The variable domain in full, completed from reference TRBV7-8 and TRBJ2-7, reads GAGVSQSPRYKVAKRGQDVALRCDPISGHVSLFWYQQALGQGPEFLTYFQNEAQLDKSGLPSDRFFAERPEGSVSTLKIQRTQQEDSAVYLCASSPQAMGGSYEQYFGPGTRLTVT.

The chain carries TRBV25-1 and TRBJ2-7; D is unresolved. Germline CDR1 and CDR2: MGHDK and SYGVNS. V was clipped by 2 bases and J by 0 bases, with 5 bases between them. This CDR3 spans 13 amino acids. The CDR3: CASSEPNSYEQYF. As DNA, the CDR3 is TGTGCCAGCAGTGAACCCAACTCCTACGAGCAGTACTTC.

This clonotype was observed many times. The J gene is TRBJ1-2, the V gene TRBV20-1, with a tentative D call TRBD1 (5 bases). Germline V gene sequence: CDR1 DFQATT, CDR2 SNEGSKA (reference sequence). Trimming pared 6 bases from V and 1 base from J, leaving 15 bases between. CDR3 length: 14 amino acids. CDR3 DNA: TGCAGTGCCCCCCCGGGGACCGTTAACTATGGCTACACCTTC. This codes for CSAPPGTVNYGYTF.

This clonotype was seen many times. The chain uses TRBV6-2 or TRBV6-3 and TRBJ2-3, with 7 nucleotides matching TRBD1. J gave up 5 bases and V 6 bases, and 11 bases lay outside the gene matches. This CDR3 contains 15 residues. The germline gives CDR1 MNHEY, CDR2 SVGEGT. CDR3 protein: CASSDRVGGGDTQYF. The DNA of the CDR3 is TGTGCCAGCAGCGACAGGGTCGGTGGAGGAGATACGCAGTATTTT.